This section outlines one TCR beta chain sequence together with its context. No antigen is known for it. TCRdb's copy holds only in-frame clones and misses some; the assay was immunoSEQ multiplex PCR. This table has 190,000 or so clones, 66% appearing once. This sample was included in a study of shared clonotypes between healthy human individuals. Whole-study findings and limits: Limitation of the genetic and exposure-history diversity represented came from the few donors.

Trimming took 0 bases from V and 0 from J; bases not matched to a gene: 7. The germline V gene has CDR1 SGHNT and CDR2 YYREEE (reference sequence). CDR3 length: 19 residues. Sample: memory CD4+ T cells sorted from blood. Subset denoted: CD45RA-negative fraction. The TCR sequence derives from a young man in good health. V gene TRBV5-4 combines with J gene TRBJ2-6; 9 nucleotides match TRBD1. The CDR3 DNA reads as TGTGCCAGCAGCTTGGCCGGGACAGGGACCCTCTCTGGGGCCAACGTCCTGACTTTC. Translating gives CASSLAGTGTLSGANVLTF.